The 11 T cell receptor beta chains listed next were all sequenced from one sample in a study. TCRdb independently ran MiXCR on the 5' RACE reads; one entry per CDR3 protein. The data hold about 42,000 distinct CDR3 sequences, with 22% observed a single time. Tregs were sorted as CD4+CD25+CD127-/low cells. Sequenced input: Tregs sorted from blood. These receptors came from a female donor with breast cancer.

The V and J genes are TRBV18 and TRBJ2-1, with 9 positions matching TRBD2. V lost 1 base and J lost 7; bases outside the gene matches: 5. Germline V CDR1 and CDR2: KGHSH, LQKENI. The CDR3 runs 15 residues. CDR3 nucleotide sequence: TGTGCCAGCTCACCACTAGCGGGAGTGGGGAATGAGCAGTTCTTC. Translated, it gives CASSPLAGVGNEQFF.

This clonotype occurred a few times. V and J are TRBV5-6 and TRBJ2-5; D is possibly TRBD1 or TRBD2 (5 bases each). Trimming shortened V by 4 bases and J by 5 bases, and 12 bases separated the two germline ends. Per the germline V gene, CDR1 is SGHDT and CDR2 is YYEEEE. The CDR3 is 13 amino acids. Here the CDR3 DNA reads TGTGCCAGCAGCCCGGGACCCGGGGAGACCCAGTACTTC. It is translated as CASSPGPGETQYF.

This clonotype was seen many times. V usage is TRBV4-2 and J usage is TRBJ1-1; a possible D gene is TRBD1 (5 bases). Germline V gene sequence: CDR1 LGHNA, CDR2 YNFKEQ. V was clipped by 0 bases and J by 7 bases, with 12 bases between them. The CDR3 runs to 14 residues. As DNA, the CDR3 is TGTGCCAGCAGCCAAGATGGTCGGGGGGGTGAAGCTTTCTTT. It encodes CASSQDGRGGEAFF.

This clonotype was counted between two and nine times. This chain joins TRBV28 and TRBJ2-7; 10 bases agree with TRBD1. The V gene end was trimmed by 5 bases and the J gene end by 6 bases; junction bases not matched to a gene: 7. Germline assignment: CDR1 MDHEN and CDR2 SYDVKM. CDR3 length: 14 amino acids. CDR3 amino acids: CASSPQGQGTEQYF. CDR3 nucleotide sequence: TGTGCCAGCAGTCCCCAGGGACAGGGGACCGAGCAGTACTTC.

The CDR3 loop reads CASSVQGQSSYNEQFF. DNA of the CDR3: TGTGCCAGCAGCGTACAGGGACAGAGCTCCTACAATGAGCAGTTCTTC. The J gene is TRBJ2-1, the V gene TRBV9; 7 bases match TRBD1. This CDR3 has 16 amino acids. In germline, CDR1 is SGDLS, CDR2 YYNGEE. The trim removed 1 base at V and 0 bases at J, leaving 4 bases unmatched.

The V gene is TRBV20-1, the J gene TRBJ2-2; 7 nucleotides agree with TRBD2. The CDR3 is made up of 16 amino acids. Losses at the gene ends were 6 bases for V and 4 bases for J; bases not matched to a gene: 14. From germline, CDR1 is DFQATT and CDR2 SNEGSKA (reference sequence). CDR3 DNA: TGCAGTGCACGGAGGAGACTAGCACAACCCACCGGGGAGCTGTTTTTT. As protein: CSARRRLAQPTGELFF.

The chain couples TRBV11-2 to TRBJ2-5; D is undetermined. Germline CDR1 and CDR2: SGHAT and FQNNGV. V lost 2 bases, J lost 7 bases, and 11 bases lay in between. This CDR3 contains 13 residues. DNA of the CDR3: TGTGCCAGCAGCTTACGCGACCGGCGGACCCAGTACTTC. Protein: CASSLRDRRTQYF.

This clonotype occurred many times. The J gene is TRBJ2-7, the V gene TRBV5-1; D is unresolved. The V and J ends lost 3 bases and 1 base respectively, with 14 bases between them. CDR1 SGHRS and CDR2 YFSETQ come from the germline V gene. CDR3 length: 15 amino acids. Here the CDR3 reads CASSSDSGTSYEQYF. The CDR3 coding sequence is TGCGCCAGCAGCTCCGATTCTGGTACTTCCTACGAGCAGTACTTC. The full variable domain, with the rest looked up from reference TRBV5-1 and TRBJ2-7, is KAGVTQTPRYLIKTRGQQVTLSCSPISGHRSVSWYQQTPGQGLQFLFEYFSETQRNKGNFPGRFSGRQFSNSRSEMNVSTLELGDSALYLCASSSDSGTSYEQYFGPGTRLTVT.

The chain has TRBV7-9 and TRBJ2-2; 8 bases fit TRBD2. The CDR3 covers 15 residues. The trim removed 4 bases at V and 5 bases at J, leaving 6 bases unmatched. CDR1 SEHNR and CDR2 FQNEAQ come from the germline V gene (reference sequence). CDR3 sequence (DNA): TGTGCCAGCAGCTACCTAAGCGGGGGTACCGGGGAGCTGTTTTTT. It is translated as CASSYLSGGTGELFF.

There are many counts of this clonotype. The chain links TRBV9 to TRBJ2-3; no firm D call. From germline, CDR1 is SGDLS and CDR2 YYNGEE. This CDR3 region has 18 residues. With 0 bases removed from V and 0 bases from J, the gap between germline ends came to 17 bases. In DNA form, the CDR3 reads TGTGCCAGCAGCGTAGCTACGACGTTATGGGGAAGCACAGATACGCAGTATTTT. Encoded protein: CASSVATTLWGSTDTQYF.

The chain combines TRBV9 with TRBJ1-1; a possible D gene is TRBD1 (6 bases). Trimming left V 4 bases short and J 4 bases short, with 20 bases between. Germline CDR1 and CDR2: SGDLS and YYNGEE. The CDR3 sequence is 16 residues long. In DNA, the CDR3 is TGTGCCAGCAGCCATCCCCGGGCAGGGGTCGGCACTGAAGCTTTCTTT. It is translated as CASSHPRAGVGTEAFF.